A selection of T cell receptor beta chains follows, all from one sample in a study of T cell clones after liver transplantation. Profiling relied on immunoSEQ multiplex PCR, and the TCRdb table lists in-frame clones only, not all of them. Of about 24,000 clones in the sample, approximately 71% are singletons; the top ten hold roughly 2.8%. Sequenced material: CD4+ T cells from blood, taken before liver transplant. These receptors were taken from a human donor who received a liver transplant. Each CDR3 is given with its conserved first and last residue. D genes are given only for firm matches. Expanded clones get a size class; other rows say once, few or many, or leave the size out.

cdr3_aa cdr3_nt d_call j_call clone_size v_call
CASSIRPGLRVDTQYF TGTGCCAGTAGTATAAGGCCTGGTCTGCGGGTAGATACGCAGTATTTT . TRBJ2-3 few TRBV19
CSVGGVDGYTF TGCAGCGTTGGGGGGGTTGATGGCTACACCTTC . TRBJ1-2 . TRBV29-1
CASSGGTEVLYEQYF TGTGCCAGCAGTGGCGGGACAGAGGTCCTCTACGAGCAGTACTTC . TRBJ2-7 . TRBV28
CASINDLDTGELFF TGTGCCAGCATAAACGACTTAGACACCGGGGAGCTGTTTTTT . TRBJ2-2 . TRBV6-6
CASSPLGGGSYNEQFF TGTGCCAGCAGCCCACTCGGCGGGGGCTCCTACAATGAGCAGTTCTTC TRBD2 TRBJ2-1 once TRBV11-2
CASTSPRGTNTGELFF TGTGCCAGCACCTCCCCTCGGGGGACGAACACCGGGGAGCTGTTTTTT . TRBJ2-2 . TRBV27
CATGKNTGELFF TGTGCGACAGGAAAAAACACCGGGGAGCTGTTTTTT . TRBJ2-2 . TRBV6-1
CASSPESYEQYF TGTGCCAGCAGCCCGGAGAGCTACGAGCAGTACTTC . TRBJ2-7 . TRBV2
CASSLAELVSNEQFF TGTGCCAGCAGCTTAGCGGAACTAGTTTCCAATGAGCAGTTCTTC . TRBJ2-1 . TRBV7-8
CATSRDRGTGGLPTLAKNIQYF TGTGCCACCAGCAGAGATAGGGGGACAGGGGGCCTCCCAACCCTAGCCAAAAACATTCAGTACTTC TRBD1 TRBJ2-4 . TRBV15
CASSDLAGPPGEQFF TGTGCCAGCAGTGATCTAGCGGGACCTCCTGGTGAGCAGTTCTTC TRBD2 TRBJ2-1 . TRBV6-4
CASSLEDRVSETQYF TGTGCCAGCAGCTTGGAGGACAGGGTGTCGGAGACCCAGTACTTC TRBD1 TRBJ2-5 . TRBV11-2
CASTQTVYGYTF TGTGCCAGTACCCAGACAGTTTATGGCTACACCTTC . TRBJ1-2 . TRBV19
CASSLVQGRGDTQYF TGTGCCAGCAGCTTAGTCCAGGGACGGGGAGATACGCAGTATTTT . TRBJ2-3 . TRBV7-2
CASSLIGGFSGNTIYF TGTGCCAGCAGCTTAATTGGGGGATTCTCTGGAAACACCATATATTTT . TRBJ1-3 once TRBV11-3
CASSQGLAGGSGGETQYF TGCGCCAGCAGCCAAGGACTAGCGGGGGGATCTGGTGGAGAGACCCAGTACTTC TRBD2 TRBJ2-5 few TRBV5-1
CASSLRAGTTTETQYF TGTGCCAGCAGCTTAAGGGCCGGGACTACCACTGAGACCCAGTACTTC TRBD2 TRBJ2-5 . TRBV7-8
CASSVRMGDTQYF TGTGCCAGCAGCGTACGGATGGGAGATACGCAGTATTTT . TRBJ2-3 . TRBV9
CASSEFRDNYGYTF TGTGCCAGCAGTGAATTTCGGGACAACTATGGCTACACCTTC . TRBJ1-2 . TRBV25-1
CATSRGNGIWGTEAFF TGTGCCACCAGCAGAGGGAATGGGATTTGGGGCACTGAAGCTTTCTTT . TRBJ1-1 few TRBV15
CASSIDDVAYGYTF TGTGCCAGTAGTATAGATGACGTGGCCTATGGCTACACCTTC . TRBJ1-2 few TRBV19
CASSPGLAGGVETQYF TGCGCCAGCAGCCCGGGACTAGCGGGGGGGGTTGAGACCCAGTACTTC TRBD2 TRBJ2-5 few TRBV5-1
CASSRSGHNEQFF TGTGCCAGCAGCCGGAGCGGCCACAATGAGCAGTTCTTC . TRBJ2-1 . TRBV7-9
CASSESGEQYF TGTGCCAGCAGTGAATCGGGGGAGCAGTACTTC . TRBJ2-7 . TRBV2
CSGLGLGGMNTEAFF TGCAGCGGACTAGGATTGGGGGGCATGAACACTGAAGCTTTCTTT . TRBJ1-1 few TRBV29-1
CASSRQVDNEQFF TGTGCCAGCAGTAGACAGGTCGACAATGAGCAGTTCTTC . TRBJ2-1 . TRBV6-6
CASSHTSLYTDTQYF TGTGCCAGCAGCCATACTAGCCTCTACACAGATACGCAGTATTTT . TRBJ2-3 . TRBV28
CASSLGGQGQETQYF TGTGCCAGCAGCTTAGGCGGACAGGGGCAAGAGACCCAGTACTTC TRBD1 TRBJ2-5 . TRBV7-2
CASSKVGAVPNYGYTF TGTGCCAGCAGCAAAGTTGGGGCAGTCCCTAACTATGGCTACACCTTC . TRBJ1-2 . TRBV21-1
CASSGTGTGRGGYEQYF TGTGCCAGCAGTGGGACCGGGACAGGGCGCGGGGGGTACGAGCAGTACTTC . TRBJ2-7 . TRBV6-1
CASSDLTGPIYGYTF TGTGCCAGCAGTGATTTGACAGGGCCGATCTATGGCTACACCTTC TRBD1 TRBJ1-2 few TRBV6-1
CASSRTGDQPQHF TGTGCCAGCAGTAGGACGGGGGATCAGCCCCAGCATTTT . TRBJ1-5 . TRBV28
CASSRDRGGTKETQYF TGTGCCAGCAGCCGGGACAGGGGGGGAACCAAAGAGACCCAGTACTTC TRBD1 TRBJ2-5 . TRBV5-4
CASSEDSFGYTF TGCGCCAGCAGCGAGGACAGTTTTGGCTACACCTTC . TRBJ1-2 few TRBV5-1
CASRDRESQPQHF TGTGCCAGCAGGGACAGGGAAAGTCAGCCCCAGCATTTT TRBD1 TRBJ1-5 few TRBV28
CAWSLGTGPEQYF TGTGCCTGGAGCCTCGGGACAGGGCCCGAGCAGTACTTC TRBD1 TRBJ2-7 . TRBV30
CSGTQDREKFF TGCAGTGGGACCCAAGACAGGGAGAAGTTCTTC TRBD1 TRBJ2-1 . TRBV20-1
CASSWWGRGGSYNEQFF TGTGCCAGCAGCTGGTGGGGTCGGGGAGGATCCTACAATGAGCAGTTCTTC . TRBJ2-1 . TRBV5-6
CASNWGLAEETQYF TGCGCCAGCAATTGGGGACTAGCGGAAGAGACCCAGTACTTC TRBD2 TRBJ2-5 . TRBV5-1
CASSPQETQYF TGTGCCAGCAGCCCGCAAGAGACCCAGTACTTC . TRBJ2-5 . TRBV7-2
CASSFGQFNMEAFF TGTGCCAGCAGTTTCGGCCAGTTTAATATGGAAGCTTTCTTT . TRBJ1-1 . TRBV28
CASSLAGTGAVTGELFF TGCGCCAGCAGCTTGGCCGGGACAGGGGCAGTGACCGGGGAGCTGTTTTTT TRBD1 TRBJ2-2 few TRBV5-1
CASSSGTSGETQYF TGTGCCAGCAGCTCCGGGACTAGCGGCGAGACCCAGTACTTC TRBD2 TRBJ2-5 few TRBV5-4
CASSEGQNQPQHF TGTGCCAGCAGTGAAGGGCAAAATCAGCCCCAGCATTTT . TRBJ1-5 few TRBV6-1
CASTGQDDTEAFF TGTGCCAGCACTGGACAGGATGACACTGAAGCTTTCTTT TRBD1 TRBJ1-1 . TRBV6-6
CAISYSGANVLTF TGTGCCATCAGTTACTCTGGGGCCAACGTCCTGACTTTC . TRBJ2-6 . TRBV10-3
CASSIGIGGRGTDTQYF TGTGCCAGTAGTATTGGAATTGGGGGCCGAGGCACAGATACGCAGTATTTT . TRBJ2-3 . TRBV19
CASSQDPGGAGKTQYF TGTGCCAGCAGCCAAGATCCCGGGGGGGCTGGAAAGACCCAGTACTTC TRBD2 TRBJ2-5 . TRBV14
CASSEVDSNQPQHF TGTGCCAGCAGTGAGGTGGATAGCAATCAGCCCCAGCATTTT . TRBJ1-5 few TRBV2
CASKSLLLPDNEQFF TGTGCCAGCAAATCATTACTCCTCCCGGACAATGAGCAGTTCTTC . TRBJ2-1 . TRBV6-5